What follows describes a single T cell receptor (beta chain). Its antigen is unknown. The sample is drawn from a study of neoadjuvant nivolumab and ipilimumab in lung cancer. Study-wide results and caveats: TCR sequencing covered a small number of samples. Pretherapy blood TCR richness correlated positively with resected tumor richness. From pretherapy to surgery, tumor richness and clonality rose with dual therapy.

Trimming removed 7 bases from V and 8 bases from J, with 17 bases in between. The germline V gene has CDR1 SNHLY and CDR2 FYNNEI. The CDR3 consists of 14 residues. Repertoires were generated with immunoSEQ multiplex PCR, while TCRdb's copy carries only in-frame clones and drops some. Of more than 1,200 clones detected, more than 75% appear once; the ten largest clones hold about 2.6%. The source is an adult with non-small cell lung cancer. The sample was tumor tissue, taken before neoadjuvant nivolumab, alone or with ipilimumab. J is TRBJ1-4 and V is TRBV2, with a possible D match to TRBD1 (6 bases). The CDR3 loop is CASTYRTATEKLFF. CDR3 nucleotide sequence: TGTGCCAGCACCTATAGGACAGCCACAGAAAAACTGTTTTTT.